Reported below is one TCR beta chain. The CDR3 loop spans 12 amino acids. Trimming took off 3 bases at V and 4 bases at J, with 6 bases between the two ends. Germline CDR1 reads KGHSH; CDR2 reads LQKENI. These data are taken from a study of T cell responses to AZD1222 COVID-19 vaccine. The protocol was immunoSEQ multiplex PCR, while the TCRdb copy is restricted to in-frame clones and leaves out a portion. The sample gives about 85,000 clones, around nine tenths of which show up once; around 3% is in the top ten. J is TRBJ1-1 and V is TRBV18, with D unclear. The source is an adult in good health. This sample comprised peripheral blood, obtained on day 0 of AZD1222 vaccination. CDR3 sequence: CASSPGSTEAFF. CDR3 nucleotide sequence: TGTGCCAGCTCACCGGGGTCCACTGAAGCTTTCTTT.